The entry below describes one T cell receptor (beta chain). The antigen remains unidentified. UMI-labeled 5' RACE yielded the TRB cDNA libraries. TCRdb reprocessed the 5' RACE reads and keeps a single row for each CDR3 protein, giving no DNA. The table lists 140,000 to 150,000 distinct CDR3 sequences. This record comes from a study of CXCR3-negative and CXCR3-positive naive CD8 T cells. Definition of naive CD8+ T cells rested on a CD45RO-CCR7+CD27+CD95- profile. CDR1 and CDR2 from the germline V gene are MGHDK and SYGVNS. The CDR3 contains 13 residues. Study findings and constraints: Surface CD5 looked about the same in the naive subsets, so the authors worked out TCR strength from TRB CDR3 properties. TRB CDR3 hydrophobicity was greater in CXCR3-positive naive cells than in CXCR3-negative naive cells. Comparison of naive CXCR3-negative and CXCR3-positive cells revealed similar TRBV-TRBJ usage, while memory cells differed.

V usage is TRBV25-1 and J usage is TRBJ1-2; no DNA is available, so the TRBD1 call from TCRdb remains unchecked. The sequenced material came from naive CXCR3+ CD8+ T cells from blood. Stated subset: CD45RO-CCR7+CD27+CD95- naive CD8+ T cells expressing CXCR3 (TNR3+). The clonotype originates from a human donor in good health. Some clones in this sample may be carry-over from other donors' samples. This CDR3 reads CASSDGQGGGYTF.